This section outlines one T cell receptor (beta chain) sequence together with its context. This sample was included in a study of cytomegalovirus exposure and HLA in healthy donors. Study overall: One earlier analysis, a look at 150 million to 200 million T cells, found more than 100 million unique TCR beta sequences.

Primers included in the PCR were 60 Vbeta and 13 Jbeta primers. How the authors handled the data: Later reanalysis found 75 million to 100 million unique TCR beta chains, 10 million to 14 million of them shared. Produced via immunoSEQ multiplex PCR; TCRdb's table is partial and in-frame only. That table is the source of V, J and clone size, and D and trimming were worked out from the DNA. This table has around 97,000 clones, almost 80% appearing once. V was pared by 3 bases and J by 8 bases, with 5 bases of the junction left unmatched. Germline V gene lookup returns CDR1 MGHDK and CDR2 SYGVNS. The CDR3 has 15 amino acids.

Sequenced: PBMCs. This sequence was found in a man aged 50 to 59 in good health and CMV-seropositive. The rearrangement links TRBV25-1 to TRBJ1-6; 9 bases match TRBD1. CDR3 sequence: CASSERGQGYSPLHF. As DNA, the CDR3 is TGTGCCAGCAGTGAGAGAGGACAGGGGTATTCACCCCTCCACTTT.